These 27 T cell receptor beta chains were all obtained from the same sample, sequenced in a study of blood T cells in healthy people across ages (dated by TCRdb to 2013 to 2016). The method behind the library was 5' RACE. Data came from an Illumina HiSeq 2500. The second PCR ran for roughly 7 to 11 cycles and used a J-beta primer mix along with a sample-barcoded 5' primer. TCRdb reprocessed the public reads (quality trimming at Q25 with fastp, clone calling with MiXCR) and kept in-frame beta chains. Duplicate CDR3 protein sequences are folded into a single record with the most common DNA and genes. This sample comprises around 1,000,000 distinct CDR3 sequences, about 23% of them detected only once. Approximately 0.79% of the sample lies in the top ten. The data also belong to a second study, concerning T cells of mothers and their children.

Specimen: blood. These TCRs come from a girl aged 2 to 10 in good health.

This clonotype appeared a single time. The genes are TRBV7-9 and TRBJ2-5; D not certain. From germline, CDR1 is SEHNR and CDR2 FQNEAQ (reference sequence). V dropped 5 bases and J dropped 3 bases, with 10 bases sitting between them. The CDR3 is made up of 13 amino acids. This CDR3 reads CASSPSPKETQYF. CDR3 bases: TGTGCCAGCAGCCCGAGCCCTAAAGAGACCCAGTACTTC.

The chain joins TRBV9 to TRBJ1-3; no definite D call. The germline V gene encodes CDR1 SGDLS and CDR2 YYNGEE. Trimming removed 1 base from V and 3 bases from J, with 8 bases in between. This CDR3 has 14 amino acids. CDR3 loop: CASSVKPDGNTIYF. The CDR3 DNA is TGTGCCAGCAGCGTAAAACCAGATGGAAACACCATATATTTT.

The chain uses TRBV7-2 and TRBJ2-3; no firm D call. CDR1 and CDR2 (germline): SGHTA, FQGNSA. The CDR3 sequence is 14 residues long. Trimming took 5 bases from V and 1 from J, leaving 10 bases between them. DNA of the CDR3: TGTGCCAGCAGCCCGGACCAACGCACAGATACGCAGTATTTT. It specifies CASSPDQRTDTQYF.

The CDR3 protein is CASSLPKTGGTYNEQFF. In DNA, the CDR3 is TGTGCCAGCAGCCTCCCCAAGACAGGGGGCACCTACAATGAGCAGTTCTTC. The chain combines TRBV7-9 with TRBJ2-1; 10 nucleotides align to TRBD1. The junction had 9 bases not matched to a gene; V was cut back by 5 bases and J by 2 bases. The CDR3 runs to 17 residues. Per germline, CDR1 SEHNR and CDR2 FQNEAQ (reference sequence).

The chain recombines TRBV12-3 or TRBV12-4 with TRBJ2-7; D unresolved. There are 14 residues in the CDR3. V lost 8 bases and J 6 bases, leaving 20 bases between the germline ends. The CDR3 spells CASSFSRSSVEQYF. The CDR3 coding sequence is TGTGCCAGCTCTTTCTCGCGTTCTTCGGTCGAGCAGTACTTC.

The chain links TRBV15 to TRBJ2-3, with 7 nucleotides matching TRBD2. V dropped 4 bases and J dropped 2; count of bases not matched to a gene: 9. The CDR3 contains 16 residues. Germline loops: CDR1 LNHNV, CDR2 YYDKDF (reference sequence). The CDR3 nucleotides are TGTGCCACCAGCACTTCGTTGGGGGGGGACACAGATACGCAGTATTTT. Translated, it gives CATSTSLGGDTDTQYF.

This clonotype appeared a few times. This chain links TRBV3-1 with TRBJ2-1; TRBD1 aligns across 7 bases. Unmatched junction bases numbered 5, after V lost 1 base and J lost 8 bases. Germline V CDR1 and CDR2: LGHDT, YNNKEL (reference sequence). The CDR3 runs to 14 residues. The CDR3 region has the DNA TGTGCCAGCAGCCAAGCCCTAGGGGGCGATGAGCAGTTCTTC. Its protein is CASSQALGGDEQFF.

The V gene is TRBV20-1, the J gene TRBJ1-1; the D is unclear. The V end lost 6 bases, the J end lost 5 bases, and 16 bases lay between the germline ends. Germline CDR1 DFQATT, CDR2 SNEGSKA (reference sequence). CDR3 length equals 13 residues. The CDR3 loop is CSARPRLGTEAFF. CDR3 sequence (DNA): TGCAGTGCCCGGCCGCGGTTGGGGACTGAAGCTTTCTTT.

The gene calls are TRBV5-1 and TRBJ2-1; D unclear. The CDR3 runs 12 residues. Germline CDR1 reads SGHRS; CDR2 reads YFSETQ. The V gene lost 2 bases and the J gene lost 9 bases, with 9 bases spanning the gap. The CDR3 DNA reads as TGCGCCAGCAGCTTTTGGGAAGGTGAGCAGTTCTTC. Its protein is CASSFWEGEQFF.

This clonotype was detected a few times. This chain uses TRBV20-1 with TRBJ2-1; D remains ambiguous. Per germline, CDR1 DFQATT and CDR2 SNEGSKA (reference sequence). Deletions cut 0 bases from V and 8 bases from J, with 11 bases between. The CDR3 spans 13 residues. CDR3 amino acids: CSARDRLEHEQFF. The CDR3 DNA reads TGCAGTGCTAGAGATCGCCTAGAGCATGAGCAGTTCTTC.

Of note for this clonotype: The junction departs from the called germline gene at one end, perhaps through a read error. This chain links TRBV19 with TRBJ2-3; 8 bases line up with TRBD2. Germline V gene data show CDR1 as LNHDA and CDR2 as SQIVND (reference sequence). This CDR3 contains 15 residues. In DNA, the CDR3 is TGTGCCAGTACCACTGGCGGGGGGCTCACAGATACGCGGTATTTT. It yields the protein CASTTGGGLTDTRYF. Looking up the rest from reference TRBV19 and TRBJ2-3 gives the full variable domain: DGGITQSPKYLFRKEGQNVTLSCEQNLNHDAMYWYRQDPGQGLRLIYYSQIVNDFQKGDIAEGYSVSREKKESFPLTVTSAQKNPTAFYLCASTTGGGLTDTRYFGPGTRLTVL.

The gene calls are TRBV7-6 and TRBJ2-3; 11 bases map to TRBD2. The germline V gene has CDR1 SGHVS and CDR2 FNYEAQ. This CDR3 has 16 residues. Trimming removed 4 bases from V and 2 bases from J; junction bases left unmatched: 5. Here the CDR3 DNA reads TGTGCCAGCAGCTCGGGACTAGCGGAATTCACAGATACGCAGTATTTT. Protein sequence: CASSSGLAEFTDTQYF.

The chain employs TRBV27 and TRBJ2-7, with D unresolved. This CDR3 contains 11 residues. The ends were cut back, 8 bases at V and 6 bases at J, with 11 bases in the middle. Germline CDR1 is MNHEY and CDR2 is SMNVEV (reference sequence). This CDR3 reads CASGVLTEQYF. The CDR3 DNA reads TGTGCCAGCGGGGTCCTGACCGAGCAGTACTTC.

DNA of the CDR3: TGTGCCAGCAGCCGGACAGGGGGAAACACCATATATTTT. This sequence encodes CASSRTGGNTIYF. This chain uses TRBV7-3 with TRBJ1-3; 8 bases match TRBD1. Trimming cost V 5 bases and J 4 bases; bases outside gene matches: 1. There are 13 residues in the CDR3. Germline V gene sequence: CDR1 SGHTA, CDR2 FQGTGA.

This chain uses TRBV12-3 or TRBV12-4 with TRBJ2-1; D unresolved. Trimming stripped 6 bases from V and 3 bases from J, with 15 bases between. CDR3 length: 15 amino acids. The CDR3 sequence is CASSFLPQDYNEQFF. The CDR3 nucleotides are TGTGCCAGCAGCTTCCTCCCTCAAGACTACAATGAGCAGTTCTTC.

As to this clonotype: An end of the junction does not agree with germline; a read error may underlie this. The chain links TRBV20-1 to TRBJ2-1; D unclear. CDR1 is DFQATT, CDR2 SNEGSKA, per germline (reference sequence). CDR3 length: 16 residues. CDR3 DNA sequence: TGCAGTGCTAGAGGTCGTTTGTTAGGATCCTACTATGAGCAGTTCTTC. It encodes CSARGRLLGSYYEQFF.

This clonotype was detected a few times. The rearrangement uses TRBV2 and TRBJ2-2; D call uncertain. Deletions cut 7 bases from V and 2 bases from J, with 8 bases between. The CDR3 is 13 residues long. Germline V gene sequence: CDR1 SNHLY, CDR2 FYNNEI. The CDR3 sequence is CASNVVNTGELFF. In DNA, the CDR3 is TGTGCCAGCAATGTAGTAAACACCGGGGAGCTGTTTTTT.

J is TRBJ2-5 and V is TRBV12-3 or TRBV12-4; 12 bases are shared with TRBD2. This CDR3 is 15 amino acids long. Losses at the gene ends were 6 bases for V and 5 bases for J; bases not matched to a gene: 7. CDR3 protein: CASRESSGRVETQYF. In nucleotides, the CDR3 is TGTGCCAGCAGAGAATCTAGCGGGAGGGTGGAGACCCAGTACTTC.

This clonotype was counted between two and nine times. The chain carries TRBV12-3 or TRBV12-4 and TRBJ2-5; D could derive from TRBD1 or TRBD2 (5 bases each). This CDR3 comprises 14 residues. Trimming took 6 bases from V and 5 from J, leaving 16 bases between them. The CDR3 DNA is TGTGCCAGCAGAATGAGGGCCTGGGGGGAGACCCAGTACTTC. Protein: CASRMRAWGETQYF.

The genes are TRBV9 and TRBJ1-1; D uncertain. Trimming pared 6 bases from V and 7 bases from J, leaving 16 bases between. This CDR3 spans 13 amino acids. Germline lookup yields CDR1 SGDLS and CDR2 YYNGEE. As DNA, the CDR3 is TGTGCCAGCACCCCCTCCGAAGAGTATGAAGCTTTCTTT. Amino acid sequence: CASTPSEEYEAFF.

The V and J genes are TRBV15 and TRBJ2-6; D uncertain. Germline loops: CDR1 LNHNV, CDR2 YYDKDF (reference sequence). The length of the CDR3 is 19 residues. Deletions cut 4 bases from V and 1 base from J, with 20 bases between. The DNA for the CDR3 is TGTGCCACCAGCACCATTTTCCCGGAAGGTACATCTGGGGCCAACGTCCTGACTTTC. This translates into CATSTIFPEGTSGANVLTF.

A few counts support this clonotype. The rearrangement joins TRBV3-1 to TRBJ2-5; possible D gene TRBD1, 5 bases. CDR1 and CDR2 (germline): LGHDT, YNNKEL (reference sequence). The V gene lost 10 bases and the J gene lost 2 bases, with 20 bases spanning the gap. This CDR3 is built from 15 residues. CDR3: CATTPRALGQETQYF. CDR3 coding DNA: TGTGCCACCACCCCCAGGGCTCTGGGGCAAGAGACCCAGTACTTC.

This clonotype has a count of ten or more. The CDR3 loop is CASSLAGGGQETQYF. Here the CDR3 DNA reads TGCGCCAGCAGCTTGGCAGGAGGGGGCCAAGAGACCCAGTACTTC. This chain connects TRBV5-1 to TRBJ2-5; D may match TRBD1 or TRBD2 (6 bases each). CDR1 is SGHRS and CDR2 is YFSETQ in the germline V gene. The CDR3 sequence is 15 residues long. V was pared by 0 bases and J by 1 base, with 10 bases between.

Remarks on this clonotype: An end of the junction does not agree with germline; a read error may underlie this. The chain combines TRBV7-9 with TRBJ1-6; D perhaps matches TRBD1 (5 bases). The germline V gene encodes CDR1 SEHNR and CDR2 FQNEAQ (reference sequence). There are 17 residues in the CDR3. CDR3 in amino acids: CASSFESRDGDNSPLHF. For the CDR3, the DNA is TGCGCCAGCAGCTTCGAGTCCAGGGACGGAGATAATTCACCCCTCCACTTT. The variable domain in full, with the rest retrieved from reference TRBV7-9 and TRBJ1-6, is DTGVSQNPRHKITKRGQNVTFRCDPISEHNRLYWYRQTLGQGPEFLTYFQNEAQLEKSRLLSDRFSAERPKGSFSTLEIQRTEQGDSAMYLCASSFESRDGDNSPLHFGNGTRLTVT.

There are a few counts of this clonotype. This chain connects TRBV5-6 to TRBJ1-1; a weak D match, TRBD1 (5 bases). CDR1 is SGHDT, CDR2 YYEEEE, per germline. V lost 0 bases and J 3 bases, leaving 9 bases between the germline ends. This CDR3 spans 14 amino acids. Here the CDR3 reads CASSLVMGDTEAFF. Here the CDR3 DNA reads TGTGCCAGCAGCTTGGTTATGGGGGACACTGAAGCTTTCTTT. Supplemented by reference TRBV5-6 and TRBJ1-1, the full variable domain reads DAGVTQSPTHLIKTRGQQVTLRCSPKSGHDTVSWYQQALGQGPQFIFQYYEEEERQRGNFPDRFSGHQFPNYSSELNVNALLLGDSALYLCASSLVMGDTEAFFGQGTRLTVV.

This clonotype was seen a handful of times. This chain connects TRBV28 to TRBJ2-2; D is unclear. V was pared by 5 bases and J by 11 bases, with 15 bases between. CDR3 length: 13 amino acids. Germline values: CDR1 MDHEN, CDR2 SYDVKM. In DNA form, the CDR3 reads TGTGCCAGCAGTCCGCAAAGTGGCAGAGAGCTGTTTTTT. Its protein product is CASSPQSGRELFF. Drawing the rest from reference TRBV28 and TRBJ2-2, the complete variable domain is DVKVTQSSRYLVKRTGEKVFLECVQDMDHENMFWYRQDPGLGLRLIYFSYDVKMKEKGDIPEGYSVSREKKERFSLILESASTNQTSMYLCASSPQSGRELFFGEGSRLTVL.

This clonotype was counted a few times. The rearrangement links TRBV29-1 to TRBJ1-2; D is undetermined. This CDR3 has 12 residues. Germline CDR1 and CDR2: SQVTM and ANQGSEA. V was pared by 1 base and J by 5 bases, with 8 bases between. The CDR3 DNA sequence: TGCAGCGTTGAAGGCTCAGATTATGGCTACACCTTC. This translates into CSVEGSDYGYTF.